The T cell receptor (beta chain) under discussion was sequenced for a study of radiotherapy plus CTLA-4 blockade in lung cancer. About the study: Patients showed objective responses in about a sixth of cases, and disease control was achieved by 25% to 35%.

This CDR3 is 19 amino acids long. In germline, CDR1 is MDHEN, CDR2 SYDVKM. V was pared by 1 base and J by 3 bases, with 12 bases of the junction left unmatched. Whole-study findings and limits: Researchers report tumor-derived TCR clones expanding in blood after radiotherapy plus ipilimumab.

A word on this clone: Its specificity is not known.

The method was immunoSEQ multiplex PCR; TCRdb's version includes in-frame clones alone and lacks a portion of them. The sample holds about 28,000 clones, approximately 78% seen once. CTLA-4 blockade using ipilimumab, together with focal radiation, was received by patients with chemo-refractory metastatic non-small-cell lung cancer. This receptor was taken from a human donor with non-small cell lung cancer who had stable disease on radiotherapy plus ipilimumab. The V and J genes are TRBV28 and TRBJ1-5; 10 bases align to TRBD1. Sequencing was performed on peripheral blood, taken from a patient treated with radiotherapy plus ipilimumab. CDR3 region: CASSLFGTGVSLNNQPQHF. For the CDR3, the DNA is TGTGCCAGCAGTTTATTCGGGACAGGGGTATCGTTAAACAATCAGCCCCAGCATTTT.